One and the same sample provided the 32 T cell receptor beta chains below, sequenced in a study of beta chain features in type 1 diabetes. General study points: All four CD4+ subsets from Type 1 diabetes patients carried moderately but significantly shorter TCRB CDR3s.

Sequenced material consisted of expressed TCRB transcripts (all of the isolated RNA was reverse transcribed). Sequencing used immunoSEQ multiplex PCR; TCRdb keeps in-frame clones, though not all of them. The table has more than 300,000 clones, roughly 12% seen once. The antigens these receptors bind are not known. The sequenced sample was naive CD4+ T cells from blood. These receptors were taken from a woman between 18 and 30 years old with type 1 diabetes.

The genes are TRBV9 and TRBJ2-2, with D unclear. Between the trimmed V and J ends, which lost 1 base and 3 bases, there was a span of 13 bases. Germline assignment: CDR1 SGDLS and CDR2 YYNGEE. The CDR3 runs to 16 residues. The CDR3 spells CASSVNSALDTGELFF. CDR3 DNA: TGTGCCAGCAGCGTAAACTCAGCGTTAGACACCGGGGAGCTGTTTTTT.

The rearrangement uses TRBV5-1 and TRBJ1-4; D is perhaps TRBD1 (6 bases). The CDR3 spans 14 residues. Trimming cost V 4 bases and J 4 bases, with 11 bases left between them. Per germline, CDR1 SGHRS and CDR2 YFSETQ. This CDR3 is CASSVGQLNEKLFF. CDR3 in DNA: TGCGCCAGCAGCGTCGGACAGCTTAATGAAAAACTGTTTTTT.

The chain combines TRBV29-1 with TRBJ2-4, with D perhaps matching TRBD1 (5 bases). Germline values: CDR1 SQVTM, CDR2 ANQGSEA. Trimming took 7 bases from V and 0 from J, leaving 16 bases between them. There are 15 residues in the CDR3. CDR3 nucleotide sequence: TGCAGCGCCATCAAAGGGGCACTAGCCAAAAACATTCAGTACTTC. The encoded protein is CSAIKGALAKNIQYF.

The V gene is TRBV5-1, the J gene TRBJ2-1; TRBD2 matches 10 bases. The CDR3 is 15 residues long. Trimming cost V 4 bases and J 13 bases; bases outside gene matches: 14. CDR1 is SGHRS and CDR2 is YFSETQ in the germline V gene. CDR3 sequence: CASSEGTSEGQQQFF. As DNA, the CDR3 is TGCGCCAGCAGCGAAGGGACTAGCGAGGGACAACAACAGTTCTTC.

This rearrangement joins TRBV14 to TRBJ2-5; 7 nucleotides match TRBD2. The CDR3 extends over 14 amino acids. Germline values: CDR1 SGHDN, CDR2 FVKESK. The trim removed 1 base at V and 5 bases at J, leaving 4 bases unmatched. This CDR3 is CASSQVRGGETQYF. The CDR3 DNA reads as TGTGCCAGCAGCCAAGTCCGGGGAGGGGAGACCCAGTACTTC.

V usage is TRBV15 and J usage is TRBJ2-2; 10 positions agree with TRBD2. J gave up 0 bases and V 8 bases, and 3 bases lay outside the gene matches. Germline V gene sequence: CDR1 LNHNV, CDR2 YYDKDF (reference sequence). The CDR3 runs 15 residues. Written as DNA, the CDR3 is TGTGCCACCTATGGACTAGCGGCGAACACCGGGGAGCTGTTTTTT. Translated: CATYGLAANTGELFF.

This clone was detected a few times. The chain links TRBV5-6 to TRBJ2-7; 8 bases match TRBD1. Germline V CDR1 and CDR2: SGHDT, YYEEEE. Trimming took 2 bases from V and 4 from J; bases not matched to a gene: 8. The CDR3 runs to 15 residues. CDR3 residues: CASSFVWQGAYEQYF. The CDR3 DNA reads as TGTGCCAGCAGCTTTGTATGGCAGGGGGCTTACGAGCAGTACTTC.

This clone was recorded a few times. The chain links TRBV7-9 to TRBJ2-3; D might be TRBD2 (6 bases). The CDR3 sequence is 15 residues long. Germline V gives CDR1 SEHNR, CDR2 FQNEAQ (reference sequence). V gave up 5 bases and J gave up 4 bases, with 16 bases separating them. Written as DNA, the CDR3 is TGTGCCAGCAGCGAGGGACTCCGGGAGCCAGATACGCAGTATTTT. It translates to CASSEGLREPDTQYF.

The chain is built from TRBV5-4 and TRBJ1-3, with D possibly matching TRBD1 (5 bases). The V end was cut by 1 base, the J end by 0 bases, with 11 bases between. The CDR3 runs to 16 residues. From germline, CDR1 is SGHNT and CDR2 YYREEE (reference sequence). The CDR3 loop is CASSLQGSSSGNTIYF. As DNA, the CDR3 is TGTGCCAGCAGCTTGCAGGGTAGTAGCTCTGGAAACACCATATATTTT.

This clone was found a few times. The chain links TRBV7-2 to TRBJ2-7, with D tentatively TRBD1 (6 bases). The germline CDR1 and CDR2 sequences are SGHTA and FQGNSA. The CDR3 sequence is 15 residues long. The ends were cut back, 5 bases at V and 5 bases at J, with 19 bases in the middle. The CDR3 DNA follows: TGTGCCAGCAGCCTCTGGACAGCCCTTCCCGACGAGCAGTACTTC. Amino acid sequence: CASSLWTALPDEQYF.

The chain links TRBV25-1 to TRBJ2-7; D perhaps matches TRBD1 (6 bases). From germline, CDR1 is MGHDK and CDR2 SYGVNS. Trimming took off 0 bases at V and 2 bases at J, with 8 bases between the two ends. The CDR3 runs to 14 residues. The DNA for the CDR3 is TGTGCCAGCAGTGAATACAGGGGAGCCTACGAGCAGTACTTC. It encodes CASSEYRGAYEQYF.

The V gene is TRBV28, the J gene TRBJ2-6, with D hard to call. CDR1 and CDR2 (germline): MDHEN, SYDVKM. This CDR3 region has 15 residues. With 3 bases removed from V and 0 bases from J, the gap between germline ends came to 6 bases. The CDR3 spells CASSFANSGANVLTF. The CDR3 nucleotides are TGTGCCAGCAGTTTCGCGAACTCTGGGGCCAACGTCCTGACTTTC.

The chain employs TRBV9 and TRBJ1-1; TRBD1 matches at 8 bases. Trimming took 3 bases from V and 4 from J; bases not matched to a gene: 5. The V gene's germline CDR1 is SGDLS and CDR2 YYNGEE. The CDR3 is 14 residues long. The CDR3 nucleotides are TGTGCCAGCAGCGCGCCCGGGACAGGCACTGAAGCTTTCTTT. Translating it yields CASSAPGTGTEAFF.

The chain uses TRBV29-1 and TRBJ1-4, with no clear D. The germline gives CDR1 SQVTM, CDR2 ANQGSEA. Trimming shortened V by 2 bases and J by 3 bases, and 7 bases separated the two germline ends. This CDR3 comprises 13 residues. CDR3 in amino acids: CSVEKNSNEKLFF. CDR3 in DNA: TGCAGCGTTGAAAAGAACTCTAATGAAAAACTGTTTTTT.

This clone has a handful of counts. The chain employs TRBV6-5 and TRBJ1-2; weak D call: TRBD1 (5 bases). Trimming took off 5 bases at V and 8 bases at J, with 12 bases between the two ends. Looked up from germline, CDR1 is MNHEY and CDR2 is SVGAGI. The CDR3 has 12 residues. The CDR3 loop is CASSTFTGGYTF. CDR3 nucleotide sequence: TGTGCCAGCAGTACCTTCACAGGAGGCTACACCTTC.

This clone turned up a few times. The CDR3, as DNA: TGTGCCAGCAGCATCCCTAAAGGGGGAGGGCAGCCCCAGCATTTT. It translates to CASSIPKGGGQPQHF. The rearrangement uses TRBV7-9 and TRBJ1-5; the D gene is possibly TRBD1 (6 bases). This CDR3 spans 15 amino acids. The germline CDR1 and CDR2 sequences are SEHNR and FQNEAQ (reference sequence). The V end was cut by 5 bases, the J end by 7 bases, with 18 bases between.

This chain links TRBV29-1 with TRBJ1-1, with D possibly matching TRBD1 (5 bases). Per germline, CDR1 SQVTM and CDR2 ANQGSEA. Trimming took 1 base from V and 4 from J, leaving 22 bases between them. There are 17 residues in the CDR3. CDR3 nucleotides: TGCAGCGTTGAAGCCCCCCTAAGGGCAGGGATGGGCACTGAAGCTTTCTTT. This sequence encodes CSVEAPLRAGMGTEAFF.

This clone was seen more than once but under ten times. The J gene is TRBJ2-3, the V gene TRBV6-5; TRBD2 aligns across 9 bases. The CDR3 is 15 amino acids. V gave up 2 bases and J gave up 3 bases; unmatched junction bases: 3. CDR1 and CDR2 (germline): MNHEY, SVGAGI. As DNA, the CDR3 is TGTGCCAGCAGTTACAGCGGGGGGCGGACAGATACGCAGTATTTT. Its protein product is CASSYSGGRTDTQYF.

A remark on this clone: The same CDR3 arises from other DNA sequences in this sample as well. The genes are TRBV7-2 and TRBJ2-5; TRBD1 matches 9 bases. The germline V gene encodes CDR1 SGHTA and CDR2 FQGNSA. J lost 4 bases, V lost 3 bases, and 0 bases had no gene match. This CDR3 spans 13 amino acids. The CDR3 DNA follows: TGTGCCAGCAGCTTGGGACAGGGAGAGACCCAGTACTTC. Amino acid sequence: CASSLGQGETQYF.

The chain recombines TRBV7-2 with TRBJ2-7; D may be TRBD1 (6 bases). The V end was cut by 8 bases, the J end by 3 bases, with 11 bases between. The length of the CDR3 is 12 residues. Germline CDR1 and CDR2: SGHTA and FQGNSA. CDR3 DNA: TGTGCCAGCTTGGGGACAAGCTACGAGCAGTACTTC. Encoded protein: CASLGTSYEQYF.

This CDR3 is CASSYSEGADLYGYTF. Written as DNA, the CDR3 is TGTGCCAGCAGTTACTCGGAGGGGGCGGACCTCTATGGCTACACCTTC. The chain links TRBV6-6 to TRBJ1-2; 7 bases match TRBD1. There are 16 residues in the CDR3. V dropped 0 bases and J dropped 4; count of bases not matched to a gene: 8. In germline, CDR1 is MNHNY, CDR2 SVGAGI (reference sequence).

This clone was seen a handful of times. The chain combines TRBV7-3 with TRBJ2-2; the match to TRBD1 covers 10 bases. This CDR3 spans 15 amino acids. Germline V gene data show CDR1 as SGHTA and CDR2 as FQGTGA. Trimming at V came to 1 base and at J to 6 bases, leaving 2 bases not matched to a gene. The CDR3 is CASSLRDRGSGELFF. CDR3 nucleotide sequence: TGTGCCAGCAGCTTAAGGGACAGGGGCTCCGGGGAGCTGTTTTTT.

This clone was seen only a few times. The V and J genes are TRBV6-5 and TRBJ2-2; D is perhaps TRBD1 (5 bases). V lost 5 bases and J 8 bases, leaving 15 bases between the germline ends. Germline values: CDR1 MNHEY, CDR2 SVGAGI. The CDR3 extends over 14 amino acids. The CDR3 reads CASSLSLGAGELFF. The DNA of the CDR3 is TGTGCCAGCAGTCTCTCCCTAGGGGCTGGGGAGCTGTTTTTT.

The genes are TRBV6-1 and TRBJ2-6; possible D gene TRBD1, 5 bases. This CDR3 has 14 residues. V was pared by 6 bases and J by 1 base, with 7 bases between. CDR1 MNHNS and CDR2 SASEGT come from the germline V gene. CDR3 in amino acids: CASSRQSGANVLTF. CDR3 in DNA: TGTGCCAGCAGCAGACAGTCTGGGGCCAACGTCCTGACTTTC.

The V and J genes are TRBV5-1 and TRBJ1-1, with TRBD1 as a possible D gene (5 bases). The CDR3 extends over 13 amino acids. Looked up from germline, CDR1 is SGHRS and CDR2 is YFSETQ. Trimming shortened V by 0 bases and J by 3 bases, and 6 bases separated the two germline ends. CDR3 protein: CASSLAGYTEAFF. The CDR3 nucleotides are TGCGCCAGCAGCTTGGCAGGGTACACTGAAGCTTTCTTT.

This clone was detected a few times. The chain is built from TRBV7-2 and TRBJ1-2; possible D gene TRBD1, 5 bases. From germline, CDR1 is SGHTA and CDR2 FQGNSA. Between the trimmed V and J ends, which lost 3 bases and 5 bases, there was a span of 10 bases. There are 13 residues in the CDR3. DNA of the CDR3: TGTGCCAGCAGCTTCAGGGATACGTATGGCTACACCTTC. Translating it yields CASSFRDTYGYTF.

This clone was counted between two and nine times. This rearrangement joins TRBV6-6 to TRBJ1-4; D remains unclear. Between the trimmed V and J ends, which lost 5 bases and 8 bases, there was a span of 18 bases. CDR3 length equals 15 residues. The V gene's germline CDR1 is MNHNY and CDR2 SVGAGI (reference sequence). In nucleotides, the CDR3 is TGTGCCAGCAGTGTCAACCGGGGTAAACAGGAAAAACTGTTTTTT. Encoded protein: CASSVNRGKQEKLFF.

The chain recombines TRBV7-9 with TRBJ1-1; 7 bases line up with TRBD1. This CDR3 spans 15 amino acids. Germline V gene sequence: CDR1 SEHNR, CDR2 FQNEAQ (reference sequence). V lost 5 bases to trimming and J lost 1 base; unmatched junction nucleotides: 7. The CDR3 sequence: CASSAGRDRNTEAFF. The DNA for the CDR3 is TGTGCCAGCAGCGCCGGGCGGGACAGGAACACTGAAGCTTTCTTT.

The chain combines TRBV11-2 with TRBJ2-3, with 7 positions matching TRBD1. J was trimmed by 2 bases and V by 5 bases; bases with no gene match: 4. The CDR3 runs 14 residues. The germline CDR1 and CDR2 sequences are SGHAT and FQNNGV. Written as DNA, the CDR3 is TGTGCCAGCAGCCAAGACAGGGCCACAGATACGCAGTATTTT. Amino acids: CASSQDRATDTQYF.

This clone was detected only a few times. The chain links TRBV11-2 to TRBJ2-7, with a possible D match to TRBD1 (6 bases). CDR3 length: 15 amino acids. CDR1 and CDR2 from the germline V gene are SGHAT and FQNNGV. The ends were cut back, 4 bases at V and 3 bases at J, with 16 bases in the middle. CDR3 nucleotide sequence: TGTGCCAGCAGCTCCGACCACAGGGTAGGCTACGAGCAGTACTTC. Protein product: CASSSDHRVGYEQYF.

This clone was seen more than once but under ten times. The J gene is TRBJ2-1, the V gene TRBV30; 8 bases agree with TRBD1. The V segment lost 7 bases and the J segment 9 bases; nucleotides outside the gene matches: 8. Germline V CDR1 and CDR2: GTSNPN, SVGIG (reference sequence). This CDR3 is built from 12 residues. CDR3 bases: TGTGCCTCCACAACACAGGGGGTTGAGCAGTTCTTC. Translating it yields CASTTQGVEQFF.

The genes are TRBV21-1 and TRBJ2-7; the table names TRBD2, a call not compared with the DNA. TRBV21-1 is a recognized pseudogene. The CDR3 runs 11 residues. CDR3 region: CASNTRREQYF. In DNA, the CDR3 is TGTGCCAGCAACACTCGGCGGGAGCAGTACTTC.